These 9 T cell receptor beta chains were sequenced from one sample in a study of cytomegalovirus exposure and HLA in healthy donors. PCR primers comprised 60 Vbeta and 13 Jbeta primers. Repertoires were generated with immunoSEQ multiplex PCR, while TCRdb's copy carries only in-frame clones and drops some. Here the sample table reports tens of thousands of clones. Sequences were obtained from PBMCs. These receptor sequences come from a male donor in good health and CMV-seronegative.

This chain links TRBV4-2 with TRBJ1-4; D might be TRBD1 (6 bases). This CDR3 contains 13 residues. The germline V and J ends were trimmed by 5 bases and 8 bases, with 12 bases remaining between them. Germline CDR1 is LGHNA and CDR2 is YNFKEQ. The CDR3 region has the DNA TGTGCCAGCAGCACAGGGTTGGGCGAAAAACTGTTTTTT. It encodes CASSTGLGEKLFF.

This chain uses TRBV4-2 with TRBJ2-2; D is perhaps TRBD2 (5 bases). The CDR3 is 16 residues long. Germline loops: CDR1 LGHNA, CDR2 YNFKEQ. Trimming removed 4 bases from V and 1 base from J, with 13 bases in between. CDR3 amino acids: CASSPAARGNTGELFF. The CDR3 bases are TGTGCCAGCAGCCCAGCGGCTAGAGGGAACACCGGGGAGCTGTTTTTT.

The chain joins TRBV29-1 to TRBJ2-3, with 10 nucleotides matching TRBD1. The CDR3 is made up of 14 amino acids. Unmatched junction bases numbered 6, after V lost 5 bases and J lost 4 bases. Germline CDR1 and CDR2: SQVTM and ANQGSEA. In DNA form, the CDR3 reads TGCAGCGTTACGACAGGGGGCATAGCAGATACGCAGTATTTT. Translated: CSVTTGGIADTQYF.

V usage is TRBV4-1 and J usage is TRBJ2-7; D is possibly TRBD2 (5 bases). CDR1 is MGHRA and CDR2 is YSYEKL in the germline V gene. The CDR3 totals 14 residues. The V end lost 2 bases, the J end lost 7 bases, and 15 bases lay between the germline ends. The CDR3 region is CASSQPGISGEQYF. CDR3 in DNA: TGCGCCAGCAGCCAACCGGGTATTTCGGGGGAGCAGTACTTC.

Concerning this clone: Distinct nucleotide sequences in the sample also encode this CDR3. In DNA, the CDR3 is TGTGCCAGCAGTTGGGCAAGGGGGACAGATACGCAGTATTTT. Translated: CASSWARGTDTQYF. This chain joins TRBV28 and TRBJ2-3; possible D gene TRBD1, 6 bases. Germline V gene data show CDR1 as MDHEN and CDR2 as SYDVKM. Between the trimmed V and J ends, which lost 4 bases and 3 bases, there was a span of 11 bases. The CDR3 covers 14 residues.

This CDR3 reads CASSLDKTGWTEAFF. The CDR3 DNA follows: TGTGCCAGCAGCTTGGACAAGACAGGGTGGACTGAAGCTTTCTTT. This chain connects TRBV5-4 to TRBJ1-1; 7 bases match TRBD1. Germline values: CDR1 SGHNT, CDR2 YYREEE (reference sequence). This CDR3 comprises 15 residues. The V and J ends lost 0 bases and 5 bases, in that order; junction bases with no gene match: 7.

V and J are TRBV9 and TRBJ2-7, with 10 positions matching TRBD2. Germline CDR1 is SGDLS and CDR2 is YYNGEE. The CDR3 runs 15 residues. The J segment lost 2 bases and the V segment lost 4 bases, leaving 6 bases of the junction unmatched. The CDR3 DNA is TGTGCCAGCAGCCCACGGACTAGCGGTGCCTACGAGCAGTACTTC. This translates into CASSPRTSGAYEQYF.

V gene TRBV13 combines with J gene TRBJ1-3; D is unresolved. V was clipped by 2 bases and J by 5 bases, with 4 bases between them. The germline V gene has CDR1 PRHDT and CDR2 FYEKMQ (reference sequence). The CDR3 spans 12 residues. CDR3 amino acids: CASSLLRNTIYF. The CDR3 DNA reads as TGTGCCAGCAGCTTATTAAGAAACACCATATATTTT.

The chain joins TRBV7-3 to TRBJ2-5; 8 bases are a match to TRBD2. Per germline, CDR1 SGHTA and CDR2 FQGTGA. The CDR3 extends over 14 amino acids. V shed 7 bases, J shed 3 bases, and the junction held 7 bases outside the gene matches. CDR3 region: CASTLAGMKETQYF. Here the CDR3 DNA reads TGTGCCAGCACTTTAGCGGGGATGAAAGAGACCCAGTACTTC.